A selection of T cell receptor beta chains follows, all from one sample in a study of regulatory T cells in long-lasting Graves disease. TCRdb redid the calling of the multiplex PCR reads with MiXCR, one entry per CDR3 protein. There are approximately 490,000 distinct CDR3 sequences in the sample; around 16% occur only once, and roughly an eighth lies in the top ten. Another study also made use of these data, one on T cells in Graves' hyperthyroidism and ophthalmopathy.

Sample: peripheral blood mononuclear cells (PBMCs), taken at new diagnosis, from a patient treated with antithyroid drugs. These receptors all come from a man aged 40-50 years with Graves disease. Each CDR3 is given with its conserved first and last residue. Fields, in order: CDR3 length, V gene, CDR3 protein.

CDR3 length: 17; V gene: TRBV5-1; CDR3 protein: CASNGLAGVWSQNEQFF
CDR3 length: 15; V gene: TRBV20-1; CDR3 protein: CSAAPLAGVRETQYF
CDR3 length: 15; V gene: TRBV19; CDR3 protein: CASSIGLALNNEQFF
CDR3 length: 15; V gene: TRBV7-8; CDR3 protein: CASSASGTGGTEAFF
CDR3 length: 14; V gene: TRBV12-3/TRBV12-4; CDR3 protein: CASSSWRSNSPLHF
CDR3 length: 13; V gene: TRBV5-5; CDR3 protein: CASSWLPEETQYF
CDR3 length: 14; V gene: TRBV20-1; CDR3 protein: CSAVVFTARGEAFF
CDR3 length: 15; V gene: TRBV3-1; CDR3 protein: CASSQVQREKREQFF
CDR3 length: 12; V gene: TRBV24-1; CDR3 protein: CATSAPMREQFF
CDR3 length: 14; V gene: TRBV11-3; CDR3 protein: CASSATGGGNTIYF
CDR3 length: 14; V gene: TRBV5-1; CDR3 protein: CASSPAGTVGEQYF
CDR3 length: 16; V gene: TRBV6-2/TRBV6-3; CDR3 protein: CASSFGRGLAKNIQYF
CDR3 length: 14; V gene: TRBV28; CDR3 protein: CASRSGTGPTEAFF
CDR3 length: 19; V gene: TRBV28; CDR3 protein: CASSSTTGDRGRLNERLFF
CDR3 length: 16; V gene: TRBV3-1; CDR3 protein: CASSQVEGISNEKLFF
CDR3 length: 12; V gene: TRBV2; CDR3 protein: CASSTDLYEQYF
CDR3 length: 13; V gene: TRBV7-9; CDR3 protein: CASNRTRFGEQFF
CDR3 length: 15; V gene: TRBV6-2/TRBV6-3; CDR3 protein: CASRSGTAVNGIQYF
CDR3 length: 14; V gene: TRBV28; CDR3 protein: CASSLTGEGNEQYF
CDR3 length: 13; V gene: TRBV5-1; CDR3 protein: CASSWGENTEAFF
CDR3 length: 16; V gene: TRBV5-1; CDR3 protein: CASSLTGAVGTYEQYF
CDR3 length: 17; V gene: TRBV19; CDR3 protein: CASSIDLGASGYNEQFF
CDR3 length: 12; V gene: TRBV11-2; CDR3 protein: CATGVLTGELFF
CDR3 length: 14; V gene: TRBV4-1; CDR3 protein: CASSQAGTPRTQYF
CDR3 length: 11; V gene: TRBV28; CDR3 protein: CAAQGGNEQFF
CDR3 length: 13; V gene: TRBV20-1; CDR3 protein: CSGLDGIRNTIYF
CDR3 length: 13; V gene: TRBV6-1; CDR3 protein: CASMTSGNHEQFF
CDR3 length: 13; V gene: TRBV10-3; CDR3 protein: CATGTSGSYEQYF
CDR3 length: 16; V gene: TRBV27; CDR3 protein: CASSRGTSSGSGELFF